These T cell receptor beta chains were read from a single sample in a study of a mutant IDH1 vaccine in newly diagnosed glioma. The repertoire was sequenced with immunoSEQ multiplex PCR; TCRdb's copy has only in-frame clones and lacks some. The sample has about 54,000 clones, approximately 82% seen once; the top ten hold more than 3%. For these TCRs, the target antigens are not known. Source: PBMCs, taken from a glioma patient whose treatment included an IDH1 peptide vaccine. Receptors were obtained from a man under 40 with glioma. Each CDR3 is given with its conserved first and last residue. The D gene is left open where the match is weak. Size is stated for part of the rows, as once, few or many counts, or as a class when the clone is expanded.

cdr3_aa: CASSHGTASYSNQPQHF
cdr3_nt: TGTGCCAGTAGTCATGGGACAGCCAGTTATAGCAATCAGCCCCAGCATTTT
v_call: TRBV19
d_call: TRBD1
j_call: TRBJ1-5
clone_size: .

cdr3_aa: CASSLPENTEAFF
cdr3_nt: TGTGCCAGCAGCCTCCCAGAGAACACTGAAGCTTTCTTT
v_call: TRBV7-2
d_call: .
j_call: TRBJ1-1
clone_size: .

cdr3_aa: CASSVALSYNEQFF
cdr3_nt: TGTGCCAGCAGTGTCGCGCTATCCTACAATGAGCAGTTCTTC
v_call: TRBV2
d_call: .
j_call: TRBJ2-1
clone_size: once

cdr3_aa: CASSGEGPTPGQEIYNSPLHF
cdr3_nt: TGTGCCAGCAGCGGGGAAGGTCCGACGCCGGGACAGGAGATTTATAATTCACCCCTCCACTTT
v_call: TRBV9
d_call: TRBD1
j_call: TRBJ1-6
clone_size: .

cdr3_aa: CASSLGGFQETQYF
cdr3_nt: TGCGCCAGCAGCCTCGGGGGTTTTCAAGAGACCCAGTACTTC
v_call: TRBV4-1
d_call: .
j_call: TRBJ2-5
clone_size: .

cdr3_aa: CASSFRTADYEQYF
cdr3_nt: TGCGCCAGCAGCTTTCGGACAGCTGACTACGAGCAGTACTTC
v_call: TRBV5-1
d_call: .
j_call: TRBJ2-7
clone_size: .

cdr3_aa: CASSWDTEAFF
cdr3_nt: TGTGCCAGCAGTTGGGACACTGAAGCTTTCTTT
v_call: TRBV6-6
d_call: .
j_call: TRBJ1-1
clone_size: .

cdr3_aa: CASSPTSGGAYEQYF
cdr3_nt: TGTGCCAGCTCACCAACTAGCGGGGGCGCATACGAGCAGTACTTC
v_call: TRBV18
d_call: TRBD2
j_call: TRBJ2-7
clone_size: .

cdr3_aa: CASSPRGLFLQEQYF
cdr3_nt: TGTGCCAGCTCACCCAGGGGGCTCTTCCTTCAGGAGCAGTACTTC
v_call: TRBV18
d_call: TRBD1
j_call: TRBJ2-7
clone_size: few

cdr3_aa: CASAGQGHYGYTF
cdr3_nt: TGTGCCAGTGCCGGACAGGGGCACTATGGCTACACCTTC
v_call: TRBV19
d_call: TRBD1
j_call: TRBJ1-2
clone_size: once

cdr3_aa: CASSLGPRRGTYEQYF
cdr3_nt: TGTGCCAGCAGCTTAGGGCCGCGGCGGGGGACCTACGAGCAGTACTTC
v_call: TRBV7-2
d_call: TRBD2
j_call: TRBJ2-7
clone_size: once

cdr3_aa: CASSKPGQINEKLFF
cdr3_nt: TGTGCCAGTAGCAAACCGGGACAGATTAATGAAAAACTGTTTTTT
v_call: TRBV19
d_call: TRBD1
j_call: TRBJ1-4
clone_size: .

cdr3_aa: CASSFTLPYSRVKNGNQPQHF
cdr3_nt: TGTGCCAGTAGTTTCACCCTACCTTATTCCAGGGTAAAAAATGGCAATCAGCCCCAGCATTTT
v_call: TRBV19
d_call: .
j_call: TRBJ1-5
clone_size: .

cdr3_aa: CASSIGTAYEQYF
cdr3_nt: TGTGCCAGTAGTATAGGGACCGCTTACGAGCAGTACTTC
v_call: TRBV19
d_call: .
j_call: TRBJ2-7
clone_size: .

cdr3_aa: CAWSVIDRYNSPLHF
cdr3_nt: TGTGCCTGGTCAGTTATAGACAGGTATAATTCACCCCTCCACTTT
v_call: TRBV30
d_call: .
j_call: TRBJ1-6
clone_size: .

cdr3_aa: CASSTRRTRGTEAFF
cdr3_nt: TGTGCCAGCAGTACCCGACGGACCAGGGGCACTGAAGCTTTCTTT
v_call: TRBV28
d_call: .
j_call: TRBJ1-1
clone_size: once

cdr3_aa: CASRAGALSNEQYF
cdr3_nt: TGTGCCAGCAGAGCGGGGGCGTTATCGAACGAGCAGTACTTC
v_call: TRBV6-1
d_call: TRBD2
j_call: TRBJ2-7
clone_size: once

cdr3_aa: CASSTDRGATEAFF
cdr3_nt: TGTGCCAGCAGCACCGACAGGGGGGCCACTGAAGCTTTCTTT
v_call: TRBV27
d_call: TRBD1
j_call: TRBJ1-1
clone_size: .

cdr3_aa: CSVATLRWGQGANEQFF
cdr3_nt: TGCAGCGTTGCCACCTTAAGGTGGGGACAGGGAGCCAATGAGCAGTTCTTC
v_call: TRBV29-1
d_call: TRBD1
j_call: TRBJ2-1
clone_size: .

cdr3_aa: CASSIGQHAQANYGYTF
cdr3_nt: TGTGCCAGCAGCATCGGACAGCACGCTCAAGCTAACTATGGCTACACCTTC
v_call: TRBV21-1
d_call: .
j_call: TRBJ1-2
clone_size: .

cdr3_aa: CASSLVIGQGTDTQYF
cdr3_nt: TGTGCCAGCAGTTTAGTAATTGGACAGGGCACAGATACGCAGTATTTT
v_call: TRBV28
d_call: TRBD1
j_call: TRBJ2-3
clone_size: .

cdr3_aa: CASSYGRYEQYF
cdr3_nt: TGTGCCAGCAGTTACGGTAGATACGAGCAGTACTTC
v_call: TRBV6-5
d_call: .
j_call: TRBJ2-7
clone_size: .

cdr3_aa: CASSLDGVGEQFF
cdr3_nt: TGCGCCAGCAGCTTGGATGGGGTAGGTGAGCAGTTCTTC
v_call: TRBV5-1
d_call: .
j_call: TRBJ2-1
clone_size: few

cdr3_aa: CAISENNNQPQHF
cdr3_nt: TGTGCCATCAGTGAAAACAACAATCAGCCCCAGCATTTT
v_call: TRBV10-3
d_call: .
j_call: TRBJ1-5
clone_size: .

cdr3_aa: CASSLSPGTSTNEQYF
cdr3_nt: TGCGCCAGCAGCTTGAGTCCCGGGACTAGCACCAACGAGCAGTACTTC
v_call: TRBV5-1
d_call: TRBD2
j_call: TRBJ2-7
clone_size: .

cdr3_aa: CASSSNPVRSFF
cdr3_nt: TGTGCCAGCAGCTCGAATCCCGTAAGGTCTTTCTTT
v_call: TRBV11-2
d_call: .
j_call: TRBJ1-1
clone_size: .

cdr3_aa: CASSIDFLGRQGATQYF
cdr3_nt: TGTGCCAGTAGTATAGATTTTTTGGGTAGACAGGGAGCGACCCAGTACTTC
v_call: TRBV19
d_call: TRBD1
j_call: TRBJ2-5
clone_size: .

cdr3_aa: CASSRDSQETQYF
cdr3_nt: TGTGCCAGCAGTAGGGACTCTCAAGAGACCCAGTACTTC
v_call: TRBV28
d_call: .
j_call: TRBJ2-5
clone_size: .

cdr3_aa: CASSVNRGTNNSPLHF
cdr3_nt: TGTGCCAGCAGTGTAAACAGGGGAACTAATAATTCACCCCTCCACTTT
v_call: TRBV6-1
d_call: TRBD1
j_call: TRBJ1-6
clone_size: .